These 4 T cell receptor beta chains originate from one sample sequenced in a study of post-analysis software for immune sequencing data. Notes on the study in general: The study found TRBV5-6, TRBV5-1 and TRBV20-1 among roughly 5 TRBV segments more frequent in patients than controls.

No antigens are known for them. Researchers reported that TCR beta cDNA libraries carried unique molecular identifiers. TCRdb called the PCR reads again in MiXCR, with one record for every CDR3 protein. The sample includes approximately 730,000 distinct CDR3 sequences, about 45% seen only once; the top ten take approximately 4.4%. The sample comprised blood. Every receptor here comes from a girl aged 10-17 years with multiple sclerosis.

J is TRBJ2-1 and V is TRBV9; 10 positions match TRBD2. The CDR3 loop spans 16 amino acids. The V gene end was trimmed by 2 bases and the J gene end by 6 bases; junction bases not matched to a gene: 8. Germline CDR1 is SGDLS and CDR2 is YYNGEE. CDR3 nucleotide sequence: TGTGCCAGCAGCGTGAGCGGGCTAGCGGGAGTCAATGAGCAGTTCTTC. It translates to CASSVSGLAGVNEQFF.

The sample holds a few counts of this clonotype. The V and J genes are TRBV28 and TRBJ2-3, with D uncertain. V was pared by 2 bases and J by 4 bases, with 13 bases between. The germline V gene encodes CDR1 MDHEN and CDR2 SYDVKM. This CDR3 comprises 15 residues. This chain's CDR3 is CASSLIPRSPDTQYF. The CDR3 nucleotides read TGTGCCAGCAGTTTAATTCCTAGGTCCCCAGATACGCAGTATTTT.

This clonotype was seen more than once but under ten times. J is TRBJ2-1 and V is TRBV3-1; 12 positions agree with TRBD2. This CDR3 region has 18 residues. CDR1 and CDR2 from the germline V gene are LGHDT and YNNKEL (reference sequence). The V and J ends lost 6 bases and 8 bases, in that order; junction bases with no gene match: 17. In nucleotides, the CDR3 is TGTGCCAGCAGTGGGGCAGGGGTTCTAGCGGGAGGGCCGCATGAGCAGTTCTTC. It is translated as CASSGAGVLAGGPHEQFF.

V is TRBV6-1 and J is TRBJ2-1; a possible D gene is TRBD1 (5 bases). The CDR3 consists of 12 residues. V dropped 2 bases and J dropped 8 bases, with 7 bases sitting between them. The V gene's germline CDR1 is MNHNS and CDR2 SASEGT. CDR3 nucleotides: TGTGCCAGCAGTGAAACAGGAGATGAGCAGTTCTTC. Encoded protein: CASSETGDEQFF.